This T cell receptor beta chain was recorded in a study of cytomegalovirus exposure and HLA in healthy donors. Primers included in the PCR were 60 Vbeta and 13 Jbeta primers. The data were produced by immunoSEQ multiplex PCR, yet TCRdb's version contains in-frame clones alone and is incomplete. The table has about 90,000 clones, around 77% seen once; the top ten hold 0.57%. Each donor was nominally healthy when sampled (though unrecorded immune exposures were likely). CDR1 is LNHDA, CDR2 SQIVND, per germline (reference sequence). Trimming removed 5 bases from V and 0 bases from J; junction bases left unmatched: 6. CDR3 size: 15 residues.

Sequencing was performed on PBMCs. This sequence originates from a man younger than 40 in good health and CMV-seronegative. This chain joins TRBV19 and TRBJ1-1; 7 positions match TRBD1. The CDR3 sequence: CASSATGSVNTEAFF. As DNA, the CDR3 is TGTGCCAGTAGTGCGACAGGGTCGGTGAACACTGAAGCTTTCTTT.